This T cell receptor beta chain was sequenced in a study of T cells in Graves' hyperthyroidism and ophthalmopathy. This clonotype was counted many times. There were TCR beta CDR3 regions amplified from RNA transcripts. An initial round of RT-PCR targeting the TCR CDR3 relied on the HTBI primer set. TCRdb processed the multiplex PCR reads anew with MiXCR; each CDR3 protein has one entry. The sample has around 280,000 distinct CDR3 sequences, around 13% seen once. The specimen was blood. This receptor was identified in a woman in her 40s with Graves' hyperthyroidism.

The CDR3 bases are TGCAGTGCTAGAGATAGGCCGTACAATGAGCAGTTCTTC. As protein: CSARDRPYNEQFF. V is TRBV20-1 and J is TRBJ2-1; D unresolved. From germline, CDR1 is DFQATT and CDR2 SNEGSKA (reference sequence). V was clipped by 0 bases and J by 4 bases, with 7 bases between them. The CDR3 spans 13 residues.